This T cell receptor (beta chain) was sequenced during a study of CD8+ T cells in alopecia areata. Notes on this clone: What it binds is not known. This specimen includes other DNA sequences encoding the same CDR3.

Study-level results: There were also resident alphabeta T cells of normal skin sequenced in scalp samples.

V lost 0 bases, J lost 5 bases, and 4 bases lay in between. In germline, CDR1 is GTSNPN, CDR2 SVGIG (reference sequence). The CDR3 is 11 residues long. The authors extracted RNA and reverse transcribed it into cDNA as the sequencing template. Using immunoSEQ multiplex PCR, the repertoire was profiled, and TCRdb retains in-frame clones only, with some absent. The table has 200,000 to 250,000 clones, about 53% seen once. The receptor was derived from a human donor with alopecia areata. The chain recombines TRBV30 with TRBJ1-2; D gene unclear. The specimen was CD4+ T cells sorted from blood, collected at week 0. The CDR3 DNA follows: TGTGCCTGGAGTGTGGGGTATGGCTACACCTTC. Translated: CAWSVGYGYTF.